The 23 T cell receptor beta chains in this list originate from one sample, sequenced in a study of blood T cell repertoires in COVID-19. Sequencing was performed with immunoSEQ multiplex PCR; in TCRdb, only in-frame clones are kept and a portion is missing. The sample lists about 49,000 clones, roughly 86% occurring once. The sample consisted of peripheral blood. The origin of the receptors is a man between 40 and 49 years old with active COVID-19.

This chain joins TRBV28 and TRBJ1-5; 8 bases fit TRBD1. V gave up 7 bases and J gave up 3 bases; unmatched junction bases: 5. The CDR3 has 14 amino acids. Germline V gene sequence: CDR1 MDHEN, CDR2 SYDVKM. CDR3 sequence reads: CASKGTGPNQPQHF. CDR3 sequence (DNA): TGTGCCAGCAAAGGGACAGGCCCCAATCAGCCCCAGCATTTT.

The rearrangement links TRBV3-1 (or the pseudogene TRBV3-2) to TRBJ1-2; 8 nucleotides agree with TRBD1. Looked up from germline, CDR1 is LGHDT and CDR2 is YNNKEL (reference sequence). The CDR3 totals 13 residues. V lost 4 bases, J lost 9 bases, and 7 bases stayed unmatched. Written as DNA, the CDR3 is TGTGCCAGCAGCCCAGATAGACAGGGGCGCTACACCTTC. It is translated as CASSPDRQGRYTF.

V usage is TRBV10-3 and J usage is TRBJ1-5; 10 bases align to TRBD1. The V and J ends lost 6 bases and 7 bases, in that order; junction bases with no gene match: 9. Germline CDR1 is ENHRY and CDR2 is SYGVKD. The CDR3 length is 15 residues. This CDR3 reads CAISPGTGDNQPQHF. The CDR3 nucleotides are TGTGCCATCAGCCCCGGGACAGGGGATAACCAGCCCCAGCATTTT.

V gene TRBV18 combines with J gene TRBJ2-3; D unresolved. There are 16 residues in the CDR3. CDR1 and CDR2 (germline): KGHSH, LQKENI. V lost 1 base and J lost 2, with 13 bases in between. The CDR3 sequence: CASSPRPESITDTQYF. DNA for the CDR3: TGTGCCAGCTCACCACGCCCAGAATCAATCACAGATACGCAGTATTTT.

This clone has only a few counts. This sequence joins TRBV19 and TRBJ1-6; tentative D call: TRBD1 (5 bases). Trimming removed 5 bases at V and 10 bases at J, with 18 bases between. Germline V gene sequence: CDR1 LNHDA, CDR2 SQIVND (reference sequence). The CDR3 loop spans 15 amino acids. As DNA, the CDR3 is TGTGCCAGTAGTCCCCCGGGGGAGGGCTCCTCACCCCTCCACTTT. Encoded protein: CASSPPGEGSSPLHF.

The chain is built from TRBV9 and TRBJ2-2; possibly TRBD1 for D (6 bases). Germline assignment: CDR1 SGDLS and CDR2 YYNGEE. The CDR3 is 14 residues long. V was cut by 2 bases and J by 6 bases, with 11 bases left in between. CDR3 residues: CASSVAGTPGELFF. CDR3 in DNA: TGTGCCAGCAGCGTTGCCGGGACACCCGGGGAGCTGTTTTTT.

J is TRBJ1-2 and V is TRBV3-1 (or the pseudogene TRBV3-2); 8 bases are a match to TRBD1. J gave up 4 bases and V 1 base, and 5 bases lay outside the gene matches. The germline V gene encodes CDR1 LGHDT and CDR2 YNNKEL (reference sequence). CDR3 length equals 15 residues. CDR3 DNA: TGTGCCAGCAGCCAAGCCCCAGGGGGCTTCTATGGCTACACCTTC. Translated, it gives CASSQAPGGFYGYTF.

In the case of this clone: The junction differs from germline at one of its ends, possibly a read error. The chain couples TRBV12-3 or TRBV12-4 to TRBJ1-2; no reliable D call. The CDR3 loop spans 12 amino acids. The CDR3 sequence: CASSGPYYVYTF. The CDR3 coding sequence is TGTGCCAGCAGTGGGCCCTATTATGTCTACACCTTC.

The chain carries TRBV10-3 and TRBJ2-1; TRBD2 matches at 8 bases. Per the germline V gene, CDR1 is ENHRY and CDR2 is SYGVKD. This CDR3 spans 14 amino acids. V was clipped by 6 bases and J by 6 bases; unmatched bases: 7. The CDR3 region has the DNA TGTGCCATCAGGGCACTAGCGGCATCCAATGAGCAGTTCTTC. This codes for CAIRALAASNEQFF.

This chain links TRBV7-3 with TRBJ2-1; 9 bases are shared with TRBD1. This CDR3 is built from 12 residues. CDR1 is SGHTA, CDR2 FQGTGA, per germline. Trimming took 8 bases from V and 10 from J; bases not matched to a gene: 6. The DNA of the CDR3 is TGTGCCAGCGGGGACAGGGAGGGAGAGCAGTTCTTC. Its translation is CASGDREGEQFF. Combining the CDR3 with reference TRBV7-3 and TRBJ2-1 gives the whole variable domain GAGVSQTPSNKVTEKGKYVELRCDPISGHTALYWYRQSLGQGPEFLIYFQGTGAADDSGLPNDRFFAVRPEGSVSTLKIQRTERGDSAVYLCASGDREGEQFFGPGTRLTVL.

This rearrangement joins TRBV2 to TRBJ2-2, with D perhaps TRBD2 (6 bases). The V and J ends lost 7 bases and 7 bases respectively, with 10 bases between them. The CDR3 sequence is 12 residues long. Germline V gene sequence: CDR1 SNHLY, CDR2 FYNNEI. CDR3 coding DNA: TGTGCCAGCACGGGGGAGGTCGGGGAGCTGTTTTTT. Translation gives CASTGEVGELFF.

This clone was observed once. V and J are TRBV2 and TRBJ1-4; D is undetermined. This CDR3 contains 11 residues. Germline-derived CDR1 and CDR2 are SNHLY and FYNNEI. Trimming pared 6 bases from V and 6 bases from J, leaving 5 bases between. The CDR3 spells CASRIDEKLFF. The DNA for the CDR3 is TGTGCCAGCAGGATAGATGAAAAACTGTTTTTT.

The rearrangement joins TRBV21-1 to TRBJ1-5; TRBD1 reflects the table's D call only, with no check against the DNA. TRBV21-1 is described as a pseudogene. CDR3 size: 14 residues. CDR3 coding DNA: TGTGCCGGAACTCCGGGACAGGGGGATCAGCCCCAGCATTTT. Its protein product is CAGTPGQGDQPQHF.

V is TRBV7-9 and J is TRBJ2-2; 8 positions match TRBD1. Germline V gene lookup returns CDR1 SEHNR and CDR2 FQNEAQ (reference sequence). The CDR3 is 15 residues long. J was trimmed by 5 bases and V by 2 bases; bases with no gene match: 4. The CDR3 sequence: CASSLRQGITGELFF. DNA for the CDR3: TGTGCCAGCAGCTTAAGACAGGGGATAACCGGGGAGCTGTTTTTT.

The V gene is TRBV19, the J gene TRBJ2-3; 8 bases are shared with TRBD1. Germline loops: CDR1 LNHDA, CDR2 SQIVND (reference sequence). The CDR3 spans 15 residues. Trimming took 5 bases from V and 5 from J; bases not matched to a gene: 9. CDR3 nucleotides: TGTGCCAGTAGTCCGGATGGGACAGGAGGAGATACGCAGTATTTT. Residues: CASSPDGTGGDTQYF.

The CDR3 DNA is TGTGCCTGGAGGCGGGACTACCCCTACGAGCAGTACTTC. Protein: CAWRRDYPYEQYF. The chain uses TRBV30 and TRBJ2-7; 7 nucleotides agree with TRBD2. There are 13 residues in the CDR3. Germline V gene sequence: CDR1 GTSNPN, CDR2 SVGIG (reference sequence). Trimming at V came to 3 bases and at J to 2 bases, leaving 4 bases not matched to a gene.

The V gene is TRBV29-1, the J gene TRBJ2-5; 7 nucleotides match TRBD2. Trimming removed 5 bases from V and 7 bases from J; junction bases left unmatched: 7. Per germline, CDR1 SQVTM and CDR2 ANQGSEA. The CDR3 is 12 residues long. The CDR3 protein is CSVSLGGGTQYF. Written as DNA, the CDR3 is TGCAGCGTTTCACTTGGCGGGGGGACCCAGTACTTC. Looking up the rest from reference TRBV29-1 and TRBJ2-5 gives the full variable domain: SAVISQKPSRDICQRGTSLTIQCQVDSQVTMMFWYRQQPGQSLTLIATANQGSEATYESGFVIDKFPISRPNLTFSTLTVSNMSPEDSSIYLCSVSLGGGTQYFGPGTRLLVL.

This chain uses TRBV6-5 with TRBJ1-2; D possibly corresponds to TRBD1 (5 bases). Germline CDR1 reads MNHEY; CDR2 reads SVGAGI. The V and J ends lost 5 bases and 4 bases respectively, with 14 bases between them. The CDR3 runs 14 residues. The CDR3 sequence is CASSSGGGTYGYTF. The CDR3 DNA is TGTGCCAGCAGTAGCGGGGGGGGTACCTATGGCTACACCTTC.

The chain's CDR3 is CASSSGASGYEQYF. The DNA for the CDR3 is TGTGCCAGCAGTTCCGGAGCCTCGGGCTACGAGCAGTACTTC. V and J are TRBV27 and TRBJ2-7; no firm D call. CDR1 MNHEY and CDR2 SMNVEV come from the germline V gene (reference sequence). CDR3 length: 14 amino acids. Trimming shortened V by 4 bases and J by 3 bases, and 13 bases separated the two germline ends.

CDR3 sequence reads: CASSPQQVPTEAFF. Written as DNA, the CDR3 is TGTGCCAGCTCACCCCAACAGGTCCCCACTGAAGCTTTCTTT. The chain carries TRBV18 and TRBJ1-1; possible D gene TRBD1, 5 bases. Germline CDR1 KGHSH, CDR2 LQKENI. V was shortened by 3 bases and J by 4 bases, with 12 bases between the two germline ends. This CDR3 has 14 residues.

The chain recombines TRBV5-1 with TRBJ1-6, with a tentative D call TRBD1 (5 bases). Trimming removed 1 base at V and 10 bases at J, with 12 bases between. CDR3 length equals 14 residues. Germline CDR1 SGHRS, CDR2 YFSETQ. The CDR3 loop reads CASSLSRAGSPLHF. The CDR3 DNA reads TGCGCCAGCAGCTTGAGCAGGGCAGGCTCACCCCTCCACTTT.

The rearrangement links TRBV9 to TRBJ2-2; 8 nucleotides agree with TRBD2. This CDR3 has 17 residues. In germline, CDR1 is SGDLS, CDR2 YYNGEE. V dropped 3 bases and J dropped 0; count of bases not matched to a gene: 7. CDR3 protein: CASSAPGGGPNTGELFF. The CDR3 region has the DNA TGTGCCAGCAGCGCCCCCGGGGGGGGCCCGAACACCGGGGAGCTGTTTTTT. Variable domain in full (rest from reference TRBV9 and TRBJ2-2): DSGVTQTPKHLITATGQRVTLRCSPRSGDLSVYWYQQSLDQGLQFLIQYYNGEERAKGNILERFSAQQFPDLHSELNLSSLELGDSALYFCASSAPGGGPNTGELFFGEGSRLTVL.

V gene TRBV24-1 combines with J gene TRBJ2-5; 16 bases align to TRBD2. CDR3 length: 17 residues. The V segment lost 5 bases and the J segment 5 bases; nucleotides outside the gene matches: 7. CDR1 is KGHDR, CDR2 SFDVKD, per germline. The CDR3: CATSAGTSGRAGETQYF. DNA of the CDR3: TGTGCCACCAGTGCCGGGACTAGCGGGAGGGCCGGGGAGACCCAGTACTTC.